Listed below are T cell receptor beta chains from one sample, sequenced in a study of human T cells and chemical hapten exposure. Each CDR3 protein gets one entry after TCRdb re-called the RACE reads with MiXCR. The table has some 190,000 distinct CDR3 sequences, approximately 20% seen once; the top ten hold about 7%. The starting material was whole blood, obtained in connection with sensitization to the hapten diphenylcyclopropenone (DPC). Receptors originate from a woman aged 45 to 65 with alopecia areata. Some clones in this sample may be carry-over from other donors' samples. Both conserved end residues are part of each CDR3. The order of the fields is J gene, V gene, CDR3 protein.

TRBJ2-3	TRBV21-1	CASSAISGLAGWGTDTQYF
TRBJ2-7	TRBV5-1	CASSPHWTSGTSYEQYF
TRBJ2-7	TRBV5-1	CASGPGSYEQYF
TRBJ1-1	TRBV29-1	CSVSRNQGAAFF
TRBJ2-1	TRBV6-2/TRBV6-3	CASSYSGRAGEQFF
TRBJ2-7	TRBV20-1	CSARGACGNPSYEQYF
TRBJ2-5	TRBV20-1	CSARSTPETQYF
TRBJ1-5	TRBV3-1	CASSQEGMGSNQPQHF
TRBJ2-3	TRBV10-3	CAISPGTRGTDTQYF
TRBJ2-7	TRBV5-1	CASSAPGSFIYEQYF
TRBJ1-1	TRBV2	CASSDGDREGTEAFF
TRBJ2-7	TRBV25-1	CASSGMGGMYEQYF
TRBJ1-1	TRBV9	CASSSQGVATEAFF
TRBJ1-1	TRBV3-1	CASSQEVGTGGNTEAFF
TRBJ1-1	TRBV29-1	CSVVGSLGAFF
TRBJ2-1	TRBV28	CASSLLAGGLNEQFF
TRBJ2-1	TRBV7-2	CASSSLSGTEQFF
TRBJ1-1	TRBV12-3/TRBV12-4	CASSPGQGGNTEAFF
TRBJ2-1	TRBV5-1	CASSRTSDRSSYNEQFF
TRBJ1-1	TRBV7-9	CASSSVIGLNTEAFF